The 5 T cell receptor beta chains below come from one sample, sequenced in a study of beta chain features in type 1 diabetes. Their specific antigens are unknown. Whole-study results and caveats: Shorter TCRB CDR3s, moderately but significantly so, were found in Type 1 diabetes patients in all four CD4+ subsets.

Isolated RNA was reverse transcribed in full, so expressed TCRB transcripts were sequenced. Profiled with immunoSEQ multiplex PCR; TCRdb holds only in-frame clones, not every one. The table shows roughly 260,000 clones, with about a tenth occurring only once. Sequenced sample: naive CD4+ T cells from blood. The source of these receptors is a man aged 25-40 years with type 1 diabetes.

This clone has only a few counts. This chain joins TRBV7-9 and TRBJ2-3, with 9 bases lining up with TRBD1. The CDR3 runs 15 residues. Germline V gives CDR1 SEHNR, CDR2 FQNEAQ (reference sequence). V trimming: 5 bases; J trimming: 7 bases; junction bases outside the gene matches: 10. In nucleotides, the CDR3 is TGTGCCAGCAGCCCGGGACAGGGAAGTGAAAATACGCAGTATTTT. This encodes CASSPGQGSENTQYF.

The J gene is TRBJ2-7, the V gene TRBV15; D perhaps matches TRBD1 (5 bases). Germline V gene lookup returns CDR1 LNHNV and CDR2 YYDKDF (reference sequence). There are 16 residues in the CDR3. V was cut by 0 bases and J by 0 bases, with 12 bases left in between. Here the CDR3 DNA reads TGTGCCACCAGCAGAGATCGACAGATACGCTCCTACGAGCAGTACTTC. Encoded protein: CATSRDRQIRSYEQYF. Looking up the rest from reference TRBV15 and TRBJ2-7 gives the full variable domain: DAMVIQNPRYQVTQFGKPVTLSCSQTLNHNVMYWYQQKSSQAPKLLFHYYDKDFNNEADTPDNFQSRRPNTSFCFLDIRSPGLGDTAMYLCATSRDRQIRSYEQYFGPGTRLTVT.

CDR3 sequence reads: CASSLTTGGETQYF. CDR3 sequence (DNA): TGTGCCAGCAGTCTGACGACAGGGGGAGAGACCCAGTACTTC. V gene TRBV2 combines with J gene TRBJ2-5; 9 bases match TRBD1. Germline V lookup: CDR1 SNHLY, CDR2 FYNNEI. J gave up 4 bases and V 5 bases, and 5 bases lay outside the gene matches. The length of the CDR3 is 14 residues.

This clone was detected a few times. The rearrangement joins TRBV5-1 to TRBJ2-3; D gene ambiguous. Germline-derived CDR1 and CDR2 are SGHRS and YFSETQ. The CDR3 loop spans 14 amino acids. Trimming shortened V by 4 bases and J by 2 bases, and 11 bases separated the two germline ends. The CDR3: CASSVMTDTDTQYF. The CDR3 coding sequence is TGCGCCAGCAGCGTCATGACTGACACAGATACGCAGTATTTT.

V usage is TRBV2 and J usage is TRBJ2-7; D is undetermined. Trimming cost V 5 bases and J 12 bases, with 20 bases left between them. Germline lookup yields CDR1 SNHLY and CDR2 FYNNEI. This CDR3 has 13 amino acids. The chain's CDR3 is CASSISLAAQAYF. CDR3 sequence (DNA): TGTGCCAGCAGTATATCTCTTGCAGCTCAGGCGTACTTC.